Each of the 17 T cell receptor beta chains below was sequenced from the same sample in a study of shared T cell receptors in the human thymus. Method: immunoSEQ multiplex PCR; TCRdb's copy keeps in-frame clones and lacks some. The sample includes 500,000 to 850,000 clones, 87% of them seen just once. These data also featured in a second study, about human thymus T cells.

The sample consisted of thymocytes. All receptors come from a boy under two years old with a congenital heart defect.

DNA of the CDR3: TGTGCCAGCAGTTTCCTCGGGGGTGTCGGAGGCGCTTTTGAGACCCAGTACTTC. This codes for CASSFLGGVGGAFETQYF. The chain uses TRBV28 and TRBJ2-5, with D possibly matching TRBD2 (6 bases). Germline CDR1 is MDHEN and CDR2 is SYDVKM. The V gene lost 3 bases and the J gene lost 5 bases, with 25 bases spanning the gap. The CDR3 is 18 residues long.

The gene calls are TRBV27 and TRBJ2-7; D is perhaps TRBD2 (6 bases). Germline CDR1 MNHEY, CDR2 SMNVEV (reference sequence). The CDR3 is 15 residues long. Trimming took off 5 bases at V and 3 bases at J, with 17 bases between the two ends. The CDR3 DNA sequence: TGTGCCAGCAGTCCACCACCGGGACTCCACTACGAGCAGTACTTC. Translated: CASSPPPGLHYEQYF.

The chain has TRBV28 and TRBJ1-1; tentatively, D is TRBD1 (6 bases). There are 16 residues in the CDR3. CDR1 MDHEN and CDR2 SYDVKM come from the germline V gene. Trimming left V 9 bases short and J 3 bases short, with 23 bases between. The CDR3 sequence is CASTGRGGTWDTEAFF. For the CDR3, the DNA is TGTGCCAGTACCGGGAGGGGGGGTACTTGGGACACTGAAGCTTTCTTT.

The J gene is TRBJ1-4, the V gene TRBV12-5; TRBD1 might be the D (5 bases). The CDR3 loop spans 15 amino acids. The V and J ends lost 7 bases and 6 bases respectively, with 18 bases between them. Germline V lookup: CDR1 LGHNT, CDR2 FRNRAP. CDR3 sequence (DNA): TGTGCTAGTGTCCCCCCCGGGGGGTCGGATGAAAAACTGTTTTTT. It yields the protein CASVPPGGSDEKLFF.

CDR3 in amino acids: CASSPRDRQETQYF. Written as DNA, the CDR3 is TGTGCCAGCAGTCCACGGGACAGACAAGAGACCCAGTACTTC. The chain is built from TRBV27 and TRBJ2-5; 7 bases line up with TRBD1. The CDR3 runs 14 residues. Unmatched junction bases numbered 5, after V lost 5 bases and J lost 2 bases. Germline lookup yields CDR1 MNHEY and CDR2 SMNVEV (reference sequence).

Of note for this clone: The junction differs from germline at one of its ends, possibly a read error. The sample carries other DNA sequences with the same CDR3. V usage is TRBV5-4 and J usage is TRBJ1-6, with a weak D call TRBD1 (5 bases). The CDR3 length is 16 residues. CDR1 and CDR2 (germline): SGHNT, YYREEE (reference sequence). The chain's CDR3 is CASSLVWGVYNSPLHF. The CDR3 region has the DNA TGTGCCAGCAGCTTGGTTTGGGGGGTTTATAATTCCCCCCTCCACTTT.

The chain employs TRBV28 and TRBJ2-3; 7 positions match TRBD2. The trim removed 0 bases at V and 0 bases at J, leaving 3 bases unmatched. Germline loops: CDR1 MDHEN, CDR2 SYDVKM. The CDR3 sequence is 16 residues long. CDR3 loop: CASSLWGGTSTDTQYF. The CDR3 bases are TGTGCCAGCAGTTTATGGGGGGGGACTAGCACAGATACGCAGTATTTT.

J is TRBJ2-7 and V is TRBV18; 7 nucleotides match TRBD1. V shed 3 bases and J 0 bases; nucleotides not matched to a gene: 5. The V gene's germline CDR1 is KGHSH and CDR2 LQKENI. The CDR3 covers 15 residues. The CDR3 region is CASSPLQGDSYEQYF. CDR3 sequence (DNA): TGTGCCAGCTCACCCCTCCAGGGGGACTCCTACGAGCAGTACTTC. Using reference TRBV18 and TRBJ2-7 for the parts outside the CDR3, the full variable domain is NAGVMQNPRHLVRRRGQEARLRCSPMKGHSHVYWYRQLPEEGLKFMVYLQKENIIDESGMPKERFSAEFPKEGPSILRIQQVVRGDSAAYFCASSPLQGDSYEQYFGPGTRLTVT.

CDR3 nucleotide sequence: TGTGCCCCCATAGGGGACAGCCTGTCCTACGAGCAGTACTTC. Translation gives CAPIGDSLSYEQYF. The J gene is TRBJ2-7, the V gene TRBV19, with TRBD1 matching 7 bases. The CDR3 extends over 14 amino acids. The V gene end was trimmed by 11 bases and the J gene end by 1 base; junction bases not matched to a gene: 11. Germline loops: CDR1 LNHDA, CDR2 SQIVND (reference sequence).

The V call is TRBV5-1, the J call TRBJ2-7; 9 bases match TRBD2. The germline gives CDR1 SGHRS, CDR2 YFSETQ. The J segment lost 5 bases and the V segment lost 0 bases, leaving 6 bases of the junction unmatched. The CDR3 covers 15 residues. In DNA, the CDR3 is TGCGCCAGCAGCTTGGCCGCGGGAGGGAGGCACGAGCAGTACTTC. This codes for CASSLAAGGRHEQYF.

The V gene is TRBV9, the J gene TRBJ2-7; TRBD2 matches at 8 bases. The V and J ends lost 3 bases and 7 bases, in that order; junction bases with no gene match: 6. Looked up from germline, CDR1 is SGDLS and CDR2 is YYNGEE. CDR3 length: 13 residues. The CDR3 loop reads CASSATSESEQYF. CDR3 DNA sequence: TGTGCCAGCAGCGCGACTAGCGAGAGTGAGCAGTACTTC. The whole variable domain, filled in from reference TRBV9 and TRBJ2-7, reads DSGVTQTPKHLITATGQRVTLRCSPRSGDLSVYWYQQSLDQGLQFLIQYYNGEERAKGNILERFSAQQFPDLHSELNLSSLELGDSALYFCASSATSESEQYFGPGTRLTVT.

V is TRBV28 and J is TRBJ1-5; TRBD1 might be the D (5 bases). The CDR3 spans 15 residues. V was cut by 5 bases and J by 5 bases, with 16 bases left in between. Germline V gene sequence: CDR1 MDHEN, CDR2 SYDVKM. CDR3 region: CASSPYQGRDQPQHF. DNA for the CDR3: TGTGCCAGCAGTCCCTACCAGGGTCGCGATCAGCCCCAGCATTTT. The full variable domain, with the rest looked up from reference TRBV28 and TRBJ1-5, is DVKVTQSSRYLVKRTGEKVFLECVQDMDHENMFWYRQDPGLGLRLIYFSYDVKMKEKGDIPEGYSVSREKKERFSLILESASTNQTSMYLCASSPYQGRDQPQHFGDGTRLSIL.

This sequence joins TRBV30 and TRBJ1-2; perhaps TRBD1 as D (6 bases). The CDR3 is 12 residues long. Germline CDR1 GTSNPN, CDR2 SVGIG (reference sequence). V lost 5 bases and J 5 bases, leaving 12 bases between the germline ends. The CDR3 DNA reads as TGTGCCTGGGACAGGTTGGCGTATGGCTACACCTTC. Translating gives CAWDRLAYGYTF.

This clone was picked up one time. The V gene is TRBV6-1, the J gene TRBJ2-1, with a possible D match to TRBD2 (5 bases). With 0 bases removed from V and 7 bases from J, the gap between germline ends came to 7 bases. Germline CDR1 reads MNHNS; CDR2 reads SASEGT. There are 13 residues in the CDR3. CDR3 coding DNA: TGTGCCAGCAGTGAAGCAGGGAGAAATGAGCAGTTCTTC. Protein product: CASSEAGRNEQFF.

The chain links TRBV5-1 to TRBJ2-1; 11 nucleotides align to TRBD2. The CDR3 loop spans 16 amino acids. Losses at the gene ends were 4 bases for V and 3 bases for J; bases not matched to a gene: 6. Germline V gene sequence: CDR1 SGHRS, CDR2 YFSETQ. DNA for the CDR3: TGCGCCAGCAGCCAGACTAGCGGGGAAATCTACAATGAGCAGTTCTTC. It specifies CASSQTSGEIYNEQFF.

This clone was seen once. The chain is built from TRBV4-3 and TRBJ2-2, with 8 positions matching TRBD1. The germline CDR1 and CDR2 sequences are LGHNA and YSLEER. The CDR3 contains 19 residues. The V segment lost 1 base and the J segment 1 base; nucleotides outside the gene matches: 11. CDR3 region: CASSQVMAGGKVNTGELFF. The CDR3 nucleotides read TGCGCCAGCAGCCAAGTCATGGCAGGGGGCAAGGTGAACACCGGGGAGCTGTTTTTT.

The chain recombines TRBV27 with TRBJ2-5, with D tentatively TRBD2 (5 bases). This CDR3 has 13 residues. V gave up 4 bases and J gave up 3 bases, with 9 bases separating them. The V gene's germline CDR1 is MNHEY and CDR2 SMNVEV (reference sequence). The CDR3 spells CASSSIAKETQYF. The CDR3 coding sequence is TGTGCCAGCAGTTCCATAGCGAAAGAGACCCAGTACTTC.